The table lists the clone carrying this T cell receptor (beta chain) with a count of one. The entry originates in a study of sequential checkpoint blockade in melanoma. Study in general: Both treatment sequences were followed by maintenance nivolumab.

Germline V gives CDR1 MNHEY, CDR2 SMNVEV (reference sequence). The CDR3 covers 13 residues. V lost 8 bases and J 1 base, leaving 11 bases between the germline ends. Treatment defined: randomized to nivolumab then ipilimumab (arm A) or the reverse (arm B). Method: immunoSEQ multiplex PCR; TCRdb's copy keeps in-frame clones and lacks some. This sample carries about 8,400 clones, 90% of them seen once, and the ten largest clones take under 15%. This rearrangement joins TRBV27 to TRBJ1-1; D is undetermined. Sample: CD8+ T cells sorted from blood (inferred from file names), taken from a patient given nivolumab and ipilimumab in sequence. This clonotype was obtained from a human donor with melanoma. For the CDR3, the DNA is TGTGCCAGCCTGTCCGGCGGGAACACTGAAGCTTTCTTT. As protein: CASLSGGNTEAFF.